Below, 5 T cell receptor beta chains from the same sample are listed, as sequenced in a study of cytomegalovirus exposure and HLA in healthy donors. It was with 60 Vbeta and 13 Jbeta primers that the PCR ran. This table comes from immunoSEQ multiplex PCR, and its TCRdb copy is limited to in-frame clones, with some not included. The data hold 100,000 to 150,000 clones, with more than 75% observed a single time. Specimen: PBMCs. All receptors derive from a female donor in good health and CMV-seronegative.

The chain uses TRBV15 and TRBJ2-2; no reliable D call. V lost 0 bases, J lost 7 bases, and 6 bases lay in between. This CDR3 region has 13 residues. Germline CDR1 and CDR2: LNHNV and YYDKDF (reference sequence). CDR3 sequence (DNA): TGTGCCACCAGCAGAGATCTTAACGGGGAGCTGTTTTTT. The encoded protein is CATSRDLNGELFF.

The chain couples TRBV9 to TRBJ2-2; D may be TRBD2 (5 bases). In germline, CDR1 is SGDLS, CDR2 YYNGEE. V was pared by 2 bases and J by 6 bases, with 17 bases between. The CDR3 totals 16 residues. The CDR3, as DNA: TGTGCCAGCAGCGTGGAAGCGGCTCACGAAGCCGGGGAGCTGTTTTTT. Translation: CASSVEAAHEAGELFF. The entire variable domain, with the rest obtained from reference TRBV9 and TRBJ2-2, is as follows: DSGVTQTPKHLITATGQRVTLRCSPRSGDLSVYWYQQSLDQGLQFLIQYYNGEERAKGNILERFSAQQFPDLHSELNLSSLELGDSALYFCASSVEAAHEAGELFFGEGSRLTVL.

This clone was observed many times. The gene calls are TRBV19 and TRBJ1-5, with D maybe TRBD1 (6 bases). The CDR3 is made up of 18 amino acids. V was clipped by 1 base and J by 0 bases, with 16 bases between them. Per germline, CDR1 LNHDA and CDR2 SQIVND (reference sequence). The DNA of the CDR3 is TGTGCCAGTAGTATAGGCAGGGGAAGATCTTATAGCAATCAGCCCCAGCATTTT. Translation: CASSIGRGRSYSNQPQHF.

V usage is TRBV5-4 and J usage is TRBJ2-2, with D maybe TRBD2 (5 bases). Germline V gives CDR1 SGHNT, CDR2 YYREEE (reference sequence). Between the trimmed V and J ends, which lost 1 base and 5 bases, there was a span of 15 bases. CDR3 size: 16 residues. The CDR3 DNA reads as TGTGCCAGCAGCTTGCTTGCGGGCAGATCGACCGGGGAGCTGTTTTTT. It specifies CASSLLAGRSTGELFF.

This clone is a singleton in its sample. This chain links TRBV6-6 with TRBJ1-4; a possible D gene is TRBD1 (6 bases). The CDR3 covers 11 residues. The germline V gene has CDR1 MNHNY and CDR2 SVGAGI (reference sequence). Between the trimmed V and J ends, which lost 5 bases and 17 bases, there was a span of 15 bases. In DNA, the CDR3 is TGTGCCAGCAGTAAAACAGGGACGATCTTTTTT. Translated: CASSKTGTIFF.